Below are 12 T cell receptor beta chains sequenced from a single sample in a study of T cells after yellow fever vaccination. TCRdb reprocessed the 5' RACE reads with MiXCR, giving one entry per CDR3 protein. The sample holds about 160,000 distinct CDR3 sequences, more than 5.5% seen once. The input for sequencing was CD4+ T cells sorted from PBMCs, taken around 5 days after the first yellow fever vaccination. These receptors all stem from a man younger than 35 who received the YFV17D yellow fever vaccine.

The sample holds many counts of this clonotype. V and J are TRBV4-2 and TRBJ2-7; TRBD2 aligns across 7 bases. This CDR3 has 14 residues. V shed 3 bases, J shed 7 bases, and the junction held 9 bases outside the gene matches. In germline, CDR1 is LGHNA, CDR2 YNFKEQ. As DNA, the CDR3 is TGTGCCAGCAGCCAGGCGGGGGAGGACTGGGAGCAGTACTTC. The encoded protein is CASSQAGEDWEQYF.

There are many counts of this clonotype. The rearrangement joins TRBV7-6 to TRBJ2-1, with TRBD2 matching over 8 bases. V shed 1 base and J 4 bases; nucleotides not matched to a gene: 6. This CDR3 is built from 16 residues. CDR1 is SGHVS and CDR2 is FNYEAQ in the germline V gene. The CDR3 DNA reads TGTGCCAGCAGCTTAGACCGAGCGGGGGCTTACAATGAGCAGTTCTTC. It encodes CASSLDRAGAYNEQFF. The full variable domain, its missing parts supplied by reference TRBV7-6 and TRBJ2-1, is GAGVSQSPRYKVTKRGQDVALRCDPISGHVSLYWYRQALGQGPEFLTYFNYEAQQDKSGLPNDRFSAERPEGSISTLTIQRTEQRDSAMYRCASSLDRAGAYNEQFFGPGTRLTVL.

This chain joins TRBV12-3 or TRBV12-4 and TRBJ2-7; 9 bases fit TRBD1. CDR3 size: 13 residues. Trimming at V came to 7 bases and at J to 5 bases, leaving 6 bases not matched to a gene. The CDR3 reads CASTPGTGNEQYF. The CDR3 DNA reads as TGTGCCAGCACCCCCGGGACAGGGAACGAGCAGTACTTC.

This clonotype appeared many times. The V call is TRBV10-3, the J call TRBJ2-7; 9 nucleotides line up with TRBD1. Germline V gene lookup returns CDR1 ENHRY and CDR2 SYGVKD. CDR3 length: 14 residues. The CDR3 nucleotides read TGTGCCACCAGTCGACAGGGGGTCTCCTACGAGCAGTACGTC. The encoded protein is CATSRQGVSYEQYV.

This clonotype was observed at least ten times. This rearrangement joins TRBV5-1 to TRBJ2-7; 15 bases fit TRBD2. In germline, CDR1 is SGHRS, CDR2 YFSETQ. V lost 0 bases to trimming and J lost 7 bases; unmatched junction nucleotides: 5. The CDR3 loop spans 16 amino acids. This CDR3 reads CASSLGTSGGADEQYV. The CDR3 DNA reads TGCGCCAGCAGCTTGGGGACTAGCGGGGGGGCGGATGAGCAGTACGTC.

Remarks on this clonotype: At one end the junction does not follow the germline gene, possibly because of a read error. V is TRBV11-2 and J is TRBJ2-3; 8 nucleotides line up with TRBD1. Germline CDR1 is SGHAT and CDR2 is FQNNGV. The CDR3 loop spans 14 amino acids. As DNA, the CDR3 is TGTGCCAGCAGCTTTGGACAGGGAACAGATACACAGTATTTT. The encoded protein is CASSFGQGTDTQYF.

This clonotype was counted ten times or more. This chain links TRBV5-1 with TRBJ1-2; maybe TRBD1 (6 bases). Between the trimmed V and J ends, which lost 4 bases and 7 bases, there was a span of 17 bases. The germline gives CDR1 SGHRS, CDR2 YFSETQ. The CDR3 runs to 14 residues. The CDR3 DNA reads as TGCGCCAGCAGCGGGGGGCCGGGGGCCCCTGGCTACACCTTC. Its protein product is CASSGGPGAPGYTF.

This clonotype was counted a few times. This chain links TRBV27 with TRBJ1-4, with a possible D match to TRBD1 (6 bases). From germline, CDR1 is MNHEY and CDR2 SMNVEV (reference sequence). The V end was cut by 3 bases, the J end by 7 bases, with 9 bases between. The CDR3 has 13 amino acids. CDR3 residues: CASSFRGGEKLFF. Written as DNA, the CDR3 is TGTGCCAGCAGTTTTCGAGGGGGTGAAAAACTGTTTTTT.

This clonotype was seen at least ten times. The gene calls are TRBV4-2 and TRBJ2-1; no firm D call. V was trimmed by 0 bases and J by 4 bases, leaving 4 bases between them. Germline V gene lookup returns CDR1 LGHNA and CDR2 YNFKEQ. There are 13 residues in the CDR3. CDR3 residues: CASSQEDYNEQFF. The CDR3 DNA reads as TGTGCCAGCAGCCAAGAGGATTACAATGAGCAGTTCTTC.

This clonotype has a handful of counts. The J gene is TRBJ1-2, the V gene TRBV27; no firm D call. This CDR3 comprises 15 residues. Germline CDR1 and CDR2: MNHEY and SMNVEV (reference sequence). Trimming cost V 5 bases and J 2 bases, with 15 bases left between them. CDR3 sequence: CASSPHGTANYGYTF. The CDR3 DNA sequence: TGTGCCAGCAGTCCCCATGGTACGGCCAACTATGGCTACACCTTC.

This clonotype was seen at least ten times. V usage is TRBV5-1 and J usage is TRBJ2-5; D tentatively fits TRBD1 or TRBD2 (5 bases each). The CDR3 totals 14 residues. Germline CDR1 SGHRS, CDR2 YFSETQ. V gave up 8 bases and J gave up 2 bases, with 16 bases separating them. As DNA, the CDR3 is TGCGCCAGTCAAAAGGGGACGGAACAAGAGACCCAGTACTTC. The encoded protein is CASQKGTEQETQYF.

The chain combines TRBV11-2 with TRBJ2-1; D not resolved. V lost 0 bases to trimming and J lost 9 bases, with 12 bases between them. The CDR3 extends over 14 amino acids. CDR1 is SGHAT and CDR2 is FQNNGV in the germline V gene. CDR3 sequence reads: CASSLDRLSGEQFF. The CDR3 DNA follows: TGTGCCAGCAGCTTAGATCGGCTTTCTGGTGAGCAGTTCTTC.